A single sample gave rise to the 24 T cell receptor beta chains below, sequenced in a study of siplizumab effects on memory and regulatory T cells (dated by TCRdb to the late 2010s). Cells in the mixed lymphocyte reaction were cultured together at 37 degrees C for five to seven days. No antigens are known for them. The library was made by the immunoSEQ multiplex PCR assay. TCRdb obtained this table from immuneACCESS and retained in-frame rearrangements with V and J assigned. These tables miss some clones; where compared with another copy, unresolved V genes account for less than half of the shortfall, and the remainder is unexplained. Recorded for this sample are fewer than 20,000 clones; under 50% of them occurred a single time. The top ten clones comprise under 5% of the sample. Input material: CFSE-low (dividing) CD4+ T cells sorted from an allogeneic mixed lymphocyte reaction. The receptors shown here come from a human donor in good health; the cells came from an allogeneic mixed lymphocyte reaction.

By frequency in the sample, this clone is medium-sized. V and J are TRBV28 and TRBJ1-2; no reliable D call. The CDR3 is 16 residues long. Trimming shortened V by 6 bases and J by 4 bases, and 21 bases separated the two germline ends. Per germline, CDR1 MDHEN and CDR2 SYDVKM. The CDR3 sequence: CASSLNRVLDLYGYTF. The CDR3 bases are TGTGCCAGCAGCCTCAATCGGGTCTTGGATCTCTATGGCTACACCTTC.

V usage is TRBV2 and J usage is TRBJ2-1, with D perhaps matching TRBD2 (7 bases). Germline values: CDR1 SNHLY, CDR2 FYNNEI. Trimming left V 5 bases short and J 2 bases short, with 10 bases between. The CDR3 consists of 14 residues. The CDR3 loop is CASSHGGPYNEQFF. Written as DNA, the CDR3 is TGTGCCAGCAGTCACGGGGGGCCCTACAATGAGCAGTTCTTC.

This clone was counted only a few times. CDR3 sequence reads: CASTRTSGTDTQYF. In DNA form, the CDR3 reads TGTGCCAGCACCAGGACTAGCGGCACAGATACGCAGTATTTT. This chain links TRBV9 with TRBJ2-3; 9 bases map to TRBD2. The CDR3 sequence is 14 residues long. Germline V lookup: CDR1 SGDLS, CDR2 YYNGEE. The V gene end was trimmed by 6 bases and the J gene end by 1 base; junction bases not matched to a gene: 3.

This sequence joins TRBV5-5 and TRBJ1-6; D not resolved. The CDR3 runs to 13 residues. CDR1 SGHKS and CDR2 YYEKEE come from the germline V gene (reference sequence). The V end was cut by 4 bases, the J end by 7 bases, with 9 bases between. CDR3 sequence reads: CASSPDGNSPLHF. The CDR3 region has the DNA TGTGCCAGCAGCCCGGACGGGAATTCACCCCTCCACTTT.

CDR3 nucleotide sequence: TGCGCCAGCAGCTTGAGTGGCAGGGGAGGTGGCTACACCTTC. It is translated as CASSLSGRGGGYTF. The V and J genes are TRBV5-1 and TRBJ1-2; weak D call: TRBD1 (6 bases). The CDR3 totals 14 residues. Germline V lookup: CDR1 SGHRS, CDR2 YFSETQ. The germline V and J ends were trimmed by 1 base and 7 bases, with 14 bases remaining between them.

The gene calls are TRBV6-1 and TRBJ2-2; 9 nucleotides align to TRBD1. Germline values: CDR1 MNHNS, CDR2 SASEGT. The CDR3 sequence is 15 residues long. V lost 7 bases and J lost 4; bases outside the gene matches: 7. The DNA of the CDR3 is TGTGCCAGCACACACACAGGGGGCGGCACCGGGGAGCTGTTTTTT. Translated: CASTHTGGGTGELFF.

CDR3 nucleotides: TGTGCCAGCAGTTCGTGGACTAGCGGGTCCAATGAGCAGTTCTTC. It specifies CASSSWTSGSNEQFF. The rearrangement uses TRBV6-5 and TRBJ2-1, with 11 bases fitting TRBD2. The CDR3 totals 15 residues. V gave up 4 bases and J gave up 6 bases; unmatched junction bases: 5. Germline V lookup: CDR1 MNHEY, CDR2 SVGAGI.

The chain carries TRBV7-9 and TRBJ2-3, with a possible D match to TRBD1 (6 bases). The CDR3 totals 14 residues. The V gene's germline CDR1 is SEHNR and CDR2 FQNEAQ (reference sequence). The V gene lost 0 bases and the J gene lost 6 bases, with 10 bases spanning the gap. The DNA for the CDR3 is TGTGCCAGCAGCTTAGCGGGGGCGAGTGATACGCAGTATTTT. The encoded protein is CASSLAGASDTQYF.

The DNA for the CDR3 is TGTGCCAGCAGTATGATCACAGGGGCAATGAACACTGAAGCTTTCTTT. It codes for CASSMITGAMNTEAFF. V gene TRBV5-4 combines with J gene TRBJ1-1, with TRBD1 matching 7 bases. Germline lookup yields CDR1 SGHNT and CDR2 YYREEE (reference sequence). The J segment lost 0 bases and the V segment lost 5 bases, leaving 10 bases of the junction unmatched. The CDR3 runs to 16 residues.

This clone is labeled medium-sized. CDR3 region: CASSFRDQETQYF. CDR3 DNA: TGTGCCAGCAGCTTCCGGGACCAAGAGACCCAGTACTTC. This chain uses TRBV7-9 with TRBJ2-5; unclear D gene. Germline CDR1 is SEHNR and CDR2 is FQNEAQ (reference sequence). The V gene lost 3 bases and the J gene lost 0 bases, with 5 bases spanning the gap. The CDR3 length is 13 residues. Using reference TRBV7-9 and TRBJ2-5 for the parts outside the CDR3, the full variable domain is DTGVSQNPRHKITKRGQNVTFRCDPISEHNRLYWYRQTLGQGPEFLTYFQNEAQLEKSRLLSDRFSAERPKGSFSTLEIQRTEQGDSAMYLCASSFRDQETQYFGPGTRLLVL.

J is TRBJ2-5 and V is TRBV30, with 8 bases aligning to TRBD2. V lost 1 base to trimming and J lost 11 bases; unmatched junction nucleotides: 15. From germline, CDR1 is GTSNPN and CDR2 SVGIG (reference sequence). The CDR3 contains 15 residues. Written as DNA, the CDR3 is TGTGCCTGGAGTGACTACCGGGGGGGCTCCCCGCCGCAGTACTTC. Translating gives CAWSDYRGGSPPQYF.

The chain recombines TRBV7-3 with TRBJ1-6, with D uncertain. The CDR3 runs 14 residues. Looked up from germline, CDR1 is SGHTA and CDR2 is FQGTGA. Trimming took 1 base from V and 14 from J, leaving 15 bases between them. In DNA, the CDR3 is TGTGCCAGCAGCTTAAGGGGAGGCGGGATGGCCCTCCACTTT. This codes for CASSLRGGGMALHF.

This clone was counted between two and nine times. The CDR3 DNA reads as TGTGCCACCAGCAGAGATCAGGTTCCTCAGCCCCAGCATTTT. Translating gives CATSRDQVPQPQHF. The chain employs TRBV15 and TRBJ1-5; no clear D gene. In germline, CDR1 is LNHNV, CDR2 YYDKDF (reference sequence). This CDR3 spans 14 amino acids. V lost 0 bases, J lost 6 bases, and 9 bases lay in between.

This clone turned up a few times. The V and J genes are TRBV6-5 and TRBJ2-3; D uncertain. Germline CDR1 is MNHEY and CDR2 is SVGAGI. V was clipped by 0 bases and J by 2 bases, with 6 bases between them. The CDR3 is made up of 14 amino acids. The CDR3 DNA is TGTGCCAGCAGTTACTCCCCGGCCACAGATACGCAGTATTTT. Its protein is CASSYSPATDTQYF.

The chain recombines TRBV6-1 with TRBJ2-5, with D hard to call. CDR1 and CDR2 from the germline V gene are MNHNS and SASEGT. The CDR3 spans 13 residues. The germline V and J ends were trimmed by 6 bases and 5 bases, with 13 bases remaining between them. In nucleotides, the CDR3 is TGTGCCAGCAGGTGGAGTTACGTGGAGACCCAGTACTTC. It encodes CASRWSYVETQYF.

CDR3 residues: CASGLVQKSGRVTTDTQYF. Here the CDR3 DNA reads TGTGCTAGTGGTTTGGTACAAAAATCGGGACGGGTAACCACAGATACGCAGTATTTT. V usage is TRBV12-5 and J usage is TRBJ2-3; D is perhaps TRBD1 or TRBD2 (5 bases each). Germline lookup yields CDR1 LGHNT and CDR2 FRNRAP. This CDR3 has 19 amino acids. V was trimmed by 0 bases and J by 2 bases, leaving 21 bases between them.

J is TRBJ1-1 and V is TRBV11-2; TRBD1 aligns across 8 bases. Trimming took 5 bases from V and 1 from J; bases not matched to a gene: 6. Germline V lookup: CDR1 SGHAT, CDR2 FQNNGV. This CDR3 contains 15 residues. Here the CDR3 reads CASSPLGTGNTEAFF. CDR3 coding DNA: TGTGCCAGCAGCCCACTCGGGACAGGGAACACTGAAGCTTTCTTT.

V usage is TRBV18 and J usage is TRBJ2-7, with unresolved D. Per the germline V gene, CDR1 is KGHSH and CDR2 is LQKENI. Trimming left V 0 bases short and J 2 bases short, with 8 bases between. This CDR3 has 14 amino acids. The CDR3 protein is CASSPPAVPYEQYF. In DNA, the CDR3 is TGTGCCAGCTCACCACCCGCAGTCCCCTACGAGCAGTACTTC.

J is TRBJ2-5 and V is TRBV5-1; unclear D gene. Deletions cut 0 bases from V and 5 bases from J, with 8 bases between. Germline-derived CDR1 and CDR2 are SGHRS and YFSETQ. The CDR3 spans 13 residues. The CDR3 region has the DNA TGCGCCAGCAGCTTGGCCTCATGGGAGACCCAGTACTTC. It translates to CASSLASWETQYF.

This clone is judged medium-sized. The genes are TRBV30 and TRBJ2-1, with 10 bases fitting TRBD2. CDR1 and CDR2 from the germline V gene are GTSNPN and SVGIG (reference sequence). V dropped 3 bases and J dropped 4; count of bases not matched to a gene: 6. This CDR3 has 15 residues. CDR3 nucleotides: TGTGCCTGGAGGCCCACTAGCGGGGTATACAATGAGCAGTTCTTC. Protein: CAWRPTSGVYNEQFF.

This clone is labeled medium-sized (0.01 to 0.1%). The chain recombines TRBV10-3 with TRBJ1-1; D is undetermined. V was pared by 7 bases and J by 4 bases, with 13 bases between. Germline V CDR1 and CDR2: ENHRY, SYGVKD. The CDR3 extends over 13 amino acids. This chain's CDR3 is CAITGSLSTEAFF. Here the CDR3 DNA reads TGTGCCATCACGGGGTCATTGAGCACTGAAGCTTTCTTT.

The chain links TRBV6-6 to TRBJ2-1, with no clear D. The CDR3 length is 13 residues. V lost 4 bases to trimming and J lost 3 bases, with 7 bases between them. CDR1 and CDR2 from the germline V gene are MNHNY and SVGAGI (reference sequence). The CDR3 is CASSLEVYNEQFF. The CDR3 DNA sequence: TGTGCCAGCAGTTTAGAGGTCTACAATGAGCAGTTCTTC.

The rearrangement uses TRBV7-9 and TRBJ1-2; no firm D call. Germline V gene lookup returns CDR1 SEHNR and CDR2 FQNEAQ (reference sequence). The V end was cut by 2 bases, the J end by 3 bases, with 10 bases between. The CDR3 consists of 14 residues. CDR3: CASSLRALDYGYTF. As DNA, the CDR3 is TGTGCCAGCAGCTTAAGGGCCCTAGACTATGGCTACACCTTC. The whole variable domain, remainder taken from reference TRBV7-9 and TRBJ1-2, is DTGVSQNPRHKITKRGQNVTFRCDPISEHNRLYWYRQTLGQGPEFLTYFQNEAQLEKSRLLSDRFSAERPKGSFSTLEIQRTEQGDSAMYLCASSLRALDYGYTFGSGTRLTVV.

This clone is medium-sized. This chain uses TRBV25-1 with TRBJ1-1; 8 bases match TRBD1. Looked up from germline, CDR1 is MGHDK and CDR2 is SYGVNS. Losses at the gene ends were 7 bases for V and 4 bases for J; bases not matched to a gene: 5. The CDR3 is 13 amino acids. In DNA, the CDR3 is TGTGCCAGCATAGGACAGGGTTCCACTGAAGCTTTCTTT. This sequence encodes CASIGQGSTEAFF.